This TCR beta chain was captured in a study of technical replicates of blood from several donors (dated by TCRdb to about 2017). The library was made by the immunoSEQ multiplex PCR assay. This is the immuneACCESS table as TCRdb keeps it, with only in-frame sequences that have V and J called. A part of the clones is gone; compared with another copy, unresolved V genes explain less than half, and the rest is unexplained. The sample contains nearly 80,000 clones, 93% of them found a single time. The ten most abundant clones make up around 0.38% of the sample. The table lists this clone with a count of one. Its antigen has not been determined. Nothing much larger sits one base from this clone, and base qualities are not available. Based on the germline V gene (reference sequence), the CDR1 and CDR2 sequences are MNHEY and SMNVEV. Including the terminal cysteine and phenylalanine, the CDR3 comprises 16 residues. The retained sequence is limited to the CDR3, 48 bases, with the frame set at the first base. V is cut by 6 bases and J by 2 bases, and the space between the germline ends is 18 bases.

Sample: T cells isolated from PBMCs. This sequence originates from a human donor in good health. The rearranged segments are TRBV27 and TRBJ2-3, with the D segment identity uncertain. CDR3 loop: CASSLMARSPTDTQYF. The DNA is TGTGCCAGCAGCCTCATGGCTCGTTCCCCCACAGATACGCAGTATTTT.